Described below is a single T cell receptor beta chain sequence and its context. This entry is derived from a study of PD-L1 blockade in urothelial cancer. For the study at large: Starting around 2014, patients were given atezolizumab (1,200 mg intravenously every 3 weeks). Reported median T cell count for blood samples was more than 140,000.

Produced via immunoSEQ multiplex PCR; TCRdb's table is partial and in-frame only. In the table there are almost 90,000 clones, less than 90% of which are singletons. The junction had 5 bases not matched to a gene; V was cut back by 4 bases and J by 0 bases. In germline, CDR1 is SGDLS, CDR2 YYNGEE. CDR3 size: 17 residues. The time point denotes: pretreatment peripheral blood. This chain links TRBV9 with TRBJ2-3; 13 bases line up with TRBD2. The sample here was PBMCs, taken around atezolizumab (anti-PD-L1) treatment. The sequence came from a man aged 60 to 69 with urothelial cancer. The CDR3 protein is CASSRLAGGSSTDTQYF. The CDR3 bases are TGTGCCAGCAGCAGACTAGCGGGGGGAAGTAGCACAGATACGCAGTATTTT.